This passage covers 2 T cell receptor beta chains from one sample sequenced in a study of blood T cell repertoires in COVID-19. Method: immunoSEQ multiplex PCR; TCRdb's copy keeps in-frame clones and lacks some. This table has around 100,000 clones, around 85% appearing once. Specimen: peripheral blood. Receptor source: a man aged 45 to 65 with active or convalescent COVID-19.

V usage is TRBV28 and J usage is TRBJ1-1; D remains unclear. The CDR3 is made up of 14 amino acids. Germline V gene data show CDR1 as MDHEN and CDR2 as SYDVKM. V lost 6 bases, J lost 5 bases, and 16 bases lay in between. CDR3 coding DNA: TGTGCCAGCAGGGGAGAAACTGGACGAACTGAAGCTTTCTTT. Amino acids: CASRGETGRTEAFF. The full variable domain, completed using reference TRBV28 and TRBJ1-1, is DVKVTQSSRYLVKRTGEKVFLECVQDMDHENMFWYRQDPGLGLRLIYFSYDVKMKEKGDIPEGYSVSREKKERFSLILESASTNQTSMYLCASRGETGRTEAFFGQGTRLTVV.

The chain is built from TRBV24-1 and TRBJ2-5; the D gene is possibly TRBD1 (6 bases). V gave up 6 bases and J gave up 2 bases, with 12 bases separating them. CDR3 length equals 14 residues. Per germline, CDR1 KGHDR and CDR2 SFDVKD. CDR3 sequence reads: CATSRGGQQETQYF. CDR3 nucleotides: TGTGCCACCAGTAGAGGAGGACAGCAAGAGACCCAGTACTTC.